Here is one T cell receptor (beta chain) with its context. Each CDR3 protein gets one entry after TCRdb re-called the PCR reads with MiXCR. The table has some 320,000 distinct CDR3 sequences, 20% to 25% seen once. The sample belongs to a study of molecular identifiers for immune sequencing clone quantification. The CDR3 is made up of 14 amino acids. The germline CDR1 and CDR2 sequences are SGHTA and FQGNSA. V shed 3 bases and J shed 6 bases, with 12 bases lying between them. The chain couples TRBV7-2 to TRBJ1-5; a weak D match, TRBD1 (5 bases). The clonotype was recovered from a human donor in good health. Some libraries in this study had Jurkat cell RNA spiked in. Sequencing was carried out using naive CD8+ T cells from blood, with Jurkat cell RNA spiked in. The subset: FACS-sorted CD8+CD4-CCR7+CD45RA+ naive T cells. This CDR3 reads CASSLEPGGQPQHF. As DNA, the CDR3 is TGTGCCAGCAGCTTGGAACCCGGGGGTCAGCCCCAGCATTTT. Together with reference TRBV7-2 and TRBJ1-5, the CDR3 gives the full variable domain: GAGVSQSPSNKVTEKGKDVELRCDPISGHTALYWYRQSLGQGLEFLIYFQGNSAPDKSGLPSDRFSAERTGGSVSTLTIQRTQQEDSAVYLCASSLEPGGQPQHFGDGTRLSIL.